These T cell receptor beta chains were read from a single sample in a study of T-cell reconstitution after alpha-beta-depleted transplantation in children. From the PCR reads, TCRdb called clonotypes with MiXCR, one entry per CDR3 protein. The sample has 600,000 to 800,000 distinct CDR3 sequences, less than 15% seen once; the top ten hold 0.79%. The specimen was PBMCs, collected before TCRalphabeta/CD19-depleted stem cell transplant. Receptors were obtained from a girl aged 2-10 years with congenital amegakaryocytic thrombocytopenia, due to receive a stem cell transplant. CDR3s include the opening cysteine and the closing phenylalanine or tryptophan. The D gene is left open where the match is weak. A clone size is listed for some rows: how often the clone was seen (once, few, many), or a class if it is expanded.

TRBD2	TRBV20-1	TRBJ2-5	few	TGCAGTGCTAGAGATCTGGGACTAGGGGGAACCCAAGAGACCCAGTACTTC	CSARDLGLGGTQETQYF
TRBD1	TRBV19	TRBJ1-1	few	TGTGCCAGTACGGACAGGCCGAACACTGAAGCTTTCTTT	CASTDRPNTEAFF
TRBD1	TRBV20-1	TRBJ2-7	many	TGCAGTGCCACCCGGGACAGGGAAGACGAGCAGTACTTC	CSATRDREDEQYF
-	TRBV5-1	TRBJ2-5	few	TGCGCCAGCAGCTTGGATGTGGCCCAAGAGACCCAGTACTTC	CASSLDVAQETQYF
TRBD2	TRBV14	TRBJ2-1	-	TGTGCCAGCAGCCAAGGTCCTAGCGGGAGCAATTGGCTTTGGAATGAGCAGTTCTTC	CASSQGPSGSNWLWNEQFF
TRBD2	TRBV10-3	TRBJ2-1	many	TGTGCCATCGGCACCCGGACTAGACGACACAATGAGCAGTTCTTC	CAIGTRTRRHNEQFF
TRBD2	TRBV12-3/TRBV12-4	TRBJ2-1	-	TGTACCAGCAGTTCGACATCGGGACTAGCGGTTTTAAGAGGGGGACGGTTCTTC	CTSSSTSGLAVLRGGRFF
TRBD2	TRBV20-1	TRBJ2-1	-	TGCAGTGCTAGAAGAGTTCGGGGGGCTAGCGGGGGCCCGACCAATGAGCAGTTCTTC	CSARRVRGASGGPTNEQFF
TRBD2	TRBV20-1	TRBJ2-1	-	TGCAGTGCTAGAGATTCTAGCGGTAGACCCTACAATGAGCAGTTCTTC	CSARDSSGRPYNEQFF
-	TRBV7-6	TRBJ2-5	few	TGTGCCAGCAGCTTCATTGGGGGCGAGGAAACCCAGTACTTC	CASSFIGGEETQYF
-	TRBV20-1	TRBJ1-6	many	TGCAGTGCCATCCCGGGACCTATCCAATATAATTCACCCCTCCACTTT	CSAIPGPIQYNSPLHF
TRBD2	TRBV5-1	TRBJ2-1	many	TGCGCCAGCAGCTTGGGACGGGAGGGCCTGCCAAATGAGCAGTTCTTC	CASSLGREGLPNEQFF
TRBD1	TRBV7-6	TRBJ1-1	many	TGTGCCAGCAGCTTCGGACAGGGGGACACTGAAGCTTTCTTT	CASSFGQGDTEAFF
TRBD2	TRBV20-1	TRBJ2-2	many	TGCAGGGCAGGGACTAGCGGACCCGGGGAGCTGTTTTTT	CRAGTSGPGELFF
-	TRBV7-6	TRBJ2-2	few	TGTGCCAGCAGCTTAGGGGGGGCGCAAACCGGGGAGCTGTTTTTT	CASSLGGAQTGELFF
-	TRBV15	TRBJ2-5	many	TGTGCCACCAGCAGAGATAGGGCTCAAGAGACCCAGTACTTC	CATSRDRAQETQYF
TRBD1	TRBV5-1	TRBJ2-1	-	TGCGCCAGCAGCTTGCCGGACAGGGGGAAACTTACGAATGAGCAGTTCTTC	CASSLPDRGKLTNEQFF
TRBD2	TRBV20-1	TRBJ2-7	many	TGCAGTGCACGGACTAGCGACTCCTACGAGCAGTACTTC	CSARTSDSYEQYF
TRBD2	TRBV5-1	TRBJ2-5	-	TGCGCCAGCAGCTTCGGTGGGGTAGCGGGAGCCGTACAAGAGACCCAGTACTTC	CASSFGGVAGAVQETQYF
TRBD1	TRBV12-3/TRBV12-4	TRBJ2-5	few	TGTGCCAGCAGCCCCACCGACAGGGGAGTTGCGGAGACCCAGTACTTC	CASSPTDRGVAETQYF
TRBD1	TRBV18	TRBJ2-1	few	TGTGCCAGCTCACCAAAAGTATGGGACAGAATGTTACGCTACAATGAGCAGTTCTTC	CASSPKVWDRMLRYNEQFF
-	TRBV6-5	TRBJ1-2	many	TGTGCCAGCAGTTACTCGGCTTTCCAGGGGTTCTATGGCTACACCTTC	CASSYSAFQGFYGYTF
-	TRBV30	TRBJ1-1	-	TGTGCCTGGAGTTTTTCGGGGACTGAAGCTTTCTTT	CAWSFSGTEAFF
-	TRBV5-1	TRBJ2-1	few	TGCGCCAGCAGCCCCGGGACCCTGCTTAATGAGCAGTTCTTC	CASSPGTLLNEQFF
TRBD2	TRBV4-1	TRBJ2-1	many	TGCGCCAGCAGCCAAAGACTACTAGCGGGAGGGGATAGTGAGCAGTTCTTC	CASSQRLLAGGDSEQFF
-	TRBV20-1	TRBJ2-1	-	TGCAGTGCTAGAGCCGGGGCTATAGGATCTGGTGAGCAGTTCTTC	CSARAGAIGSGEQFF
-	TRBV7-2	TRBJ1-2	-	TGTGCCAGCAGCGTACAGGGAATCGGCTACACCTTC	CASSVQGIGYTF
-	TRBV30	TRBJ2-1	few	TGTGCCTGGAGTGTACTCGGAGCGGCCTACAATGAGCAGTTCTTC	CAWSVLGAAYNEQFF
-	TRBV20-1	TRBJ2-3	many	TGCAGTGCTCCCAGGGGATCGGGGGGCACAGATACGCAGTATTTT	CSAPRGSGGTDTQYF
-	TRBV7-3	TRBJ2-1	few	TGTGCCAGCAGCTTAAGGCCGGGAGTCAATGAGCAGTTCTTC	CASSLRPGVNEQFF
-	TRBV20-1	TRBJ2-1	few	TGCAGTGCTAGAGTGGCAGGGGAGGCTGAGCAGTTCTTC	CSARVAGEAEQFF
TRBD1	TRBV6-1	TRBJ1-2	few	TGTGCCAGCAGTAAAGCGGGACAGGGGGCGAGGTATGGCTACACCTTC	CASSKAGQGARYGYTF
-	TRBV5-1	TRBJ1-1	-	TGCGCCAGCAGCTTGGAACAGCTCATGAACACTGAAGCTTTCTTT	CASSLEQLMNTEAFF
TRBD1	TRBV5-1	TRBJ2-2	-	TGCGCCAGCAGAGATGGGAAGACAGGGGGGACTGGGGAGCTGTTTTTT	CASRDGKTGGTGELFF
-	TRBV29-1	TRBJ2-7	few	TGCAGCGTCGGAAGCCCAAGGGTCCGGTCGGAGCAGTACTTC	CSVGSPRVRSEQYF
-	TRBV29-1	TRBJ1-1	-	TGCAGCGTCGCGGACACCGTGCGGGGAAACACTGAAGCTTTCTTT	CSVADTVRGNTEAFF
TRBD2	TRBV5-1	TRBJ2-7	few	TGCGCCAGCAGCGTCGACAGGGGCCCGGGACTAGCGGGAGGCCGGTCCTACGAGCAGTACTTC	CASSVDRGPGLAGGRSYEQYF
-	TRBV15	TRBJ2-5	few	TGTGCCACCAGCAGAGATGATTTGGTCTTGGGGGAATTACCAGAAGAGACCCAGTACTTC	CATSRDDLVLGELPEETQYF
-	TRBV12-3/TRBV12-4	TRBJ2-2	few	TGTGCCAGCAGCCGGACAGCGGCCCCTGGGGAGCTGTTTTTT	CASSRTAAPGELFF
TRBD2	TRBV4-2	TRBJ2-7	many	TGTGCCAGCAGCCAAGATGCAACTAGCGGGACCTACGAGCAGTACTTC	CASSQDATSGTYEQYF
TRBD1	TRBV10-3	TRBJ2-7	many	TGTGCCACCACCGGGACAGGTGGGGAGCAGTACTTC	CATTGTGGEQYF
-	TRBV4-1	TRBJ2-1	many	TGCGCCAGCAGCCAAGGACCTTACAATGAGCAGTTCTTC	CASSQGPYNEQFF
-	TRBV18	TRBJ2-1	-	TGTGCCAGCTCACCAGTGGGGGGCCTATACAATGAGCAGTTCTTC	CASSPVGGLYNEQFF
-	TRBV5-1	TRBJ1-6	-	TGCGCCAGCAGCACGACAGTTGCGGGTTCACCCCTCCACTTT	CASSTTVAGSPLHF
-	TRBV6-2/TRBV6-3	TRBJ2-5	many	TGTGCCAGCAGTGCGTTTGCGGGACTGTACCAAGAGACCCAGTACTTC	CASSAFAGLYQETQYF
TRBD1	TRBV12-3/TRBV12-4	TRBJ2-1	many	TGTGCCAGCAGTAGCCCCATCGGACAGGGGTTCAATGAGCAGTTCTTC	CASSSPIGQGFNEQFF
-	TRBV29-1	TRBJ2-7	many	TGCAGCGGGGGGGACAACGAGCAGTACTTC	CSGGDNEQYF
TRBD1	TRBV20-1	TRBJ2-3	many	TGCAGTGCCCAGACGGACAGGCACACAGATACGCAGTATTTT	CSAQTDRHTDTQYF
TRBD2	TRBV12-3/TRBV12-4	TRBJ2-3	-	TGTGCCAGCAGTAACCGACTAGCGGGGATCACAGATACGCAGTATTTT	CASSNRLAGITDTQYF
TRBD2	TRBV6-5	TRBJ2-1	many	TGTGCCAGCAGTTACATGTCTAGCGGGATGGGTGAGCAGTTCTTC	CASSYMSSGMGEQFF
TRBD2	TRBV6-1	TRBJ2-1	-	TGTGCCAGCAGTCCGACCGGACTAGCGAGCAATGAGCAGTTCTTC	CASSPTGLASNEQFF
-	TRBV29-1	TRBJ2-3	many	TGCAGCGTTGTTCCAGCGGGAGATACGCAGTATTTT	CSVVPAGDTQYF
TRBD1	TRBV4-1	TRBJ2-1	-	TGCGCCAGCAGCCCCCGACCCCGGGACAGCTACAATGAGCAGTTCTTC	CASSPRPRDSYNEQFF
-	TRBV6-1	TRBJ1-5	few	TGTGCCAGCAAGCCGAGAATTAGCAATCAGCCCCAGCATTTT	CASKPRISNQPQHF
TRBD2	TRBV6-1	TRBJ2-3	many	TGTGCCAGCAGTGATCACGCTAGCGGGAGTGTTATAGATACGCAGTATTTT	CASSDHASGSVIDTQYF